This entry describes one T cell receptor beta chain. Antigen unknown. These data come from a study of cytomegalovirus exposure and HLA in healthy donors. Study-level background: T cells numbering about 200 million yielded some 110 million unique TCR beta sequences in an earlier analysis. Study results and caveats: What a later analysis showed was that several of the most significant clusters appeared linked to common viral pathogens. Sequencing probably produced one cluster of sequence variants that were highly shared.

13 Jbeta primers and 60 Vbeta primers were used for the PCR. The data were produced by immunoSEQ multiplex PCR, yet TCRdb's version contains in-frame clones alone and is incomplete. The top ten hold around 2.4% of the sample, which has under 200,000 clones, roughly 75% seen once. The V gene's germline CDR1 is SEHNR and CDR2 FQNEAQ (reference sequence). The CDR3 runs 15 residues. Trimming pared 11 bases from V and 3 bases from J, leaving 23 bases between. The clonotype comes from a female donor in good health and CMV-seronegative. This chain connects TRBV7-9 to TRBJ2-7, with D possibly being TRBD2 (7 bases). The source material was PBMCs. The CDR3 loop is CAGSIGAGEGYEQYF. DNA of the CDR3: TGTGCCGGAAGCATCGGGGCAGGGGAGGGCTACGAGCAGTACTTC.